This TCR beta chain comes out of a study of CD8 T cells in Susac syndrome. Random hexamers primed reverse transcription of about 0.45 to 1 ug RNA. The immunoSEQ assay covered 54 Vbeta and 13 Jbeta segments for CDR3. TCRdb reprocessed the immunoSEQ multiplex PCR reads via MiXCR and lists one record per CDR3 protein. The table includes around 140,000 distinct CDR3 sequences, approximately 79% detected once. V was clipped by 2 bases and J by 2 bases; unmatched bases: 5. The CDR3 covers 15 residues. From germline, CDR1 is MGHRA and CDR2 YSYEKL. The source of this sequence is a human donor with multiple sclerosis. The rearrangement joins TRBV4-1 to TRBJ2-5; 7 bases fit TRBD1. The sequencing input was CD8+ T cells from PBMCs. The CDR3 protein is CASSQSPGQQETQYF. As DNA, the CDR3 is TGCGCCAGCAGCCAATCGCCGGGACAGCAAGAGACCCAGTACTTC.